A selection of T cell receptor beta chains follows, all from one sample in a study of shared clonotypes between healthy human individuals. Generated by immunoSEQ multiplex PCR, the TCRdb table keeps only in-frame clones and is missing some. Of more than 2,000,000 clones listed, approximately 90% were seen once; the top ten hold over 0.12%. Sequencing was performed on naive CD4+ T cells sorted from blood. The receptors derive from a young man in good health. Both conserved end residues are part of each CDR3. A D gene is named only where the DNA matches it firmly. Size values are once, few and many counts, or a class for expanded clones, and some rows have none.

J gene: TRBJ2-4; D gene: TRBD1; V gene: TRBV6-6; clone size: NA; CDR3 protein: CASIGQGFVQYF; CDR3 DNA: TGTGCCAGCATCGGACAGGGGTTTGTTCAGTACTTC
J gene: TRBJ2-7; D gene: NA; V gene: TRBV23-1; clone size: NA; CDR3 protein: CASSQIGTSSGQYF; CDR3 DNA: TGCGCCAGCAGTCAGATCGGGACATCATCAGGGCAGTACTTC
J gene: TRBJ2-7; D gene: NA; V gene: TRBV7-2; clone size: NA; CDR3 protein: CASSRDGTEQYF; CDR3 DNA: TGTGCCAGCAGTCGGGACGGGACCGAGCAGTACTTC
J gene: TRBJ1-6; D gene: TRBD1; V gene: TRBV2; clone size: NA; CDR3 protein: CASSPGQGNSPLHF; CDR3 DNA: TGTGCCAGCAGCCCGGGACAGGGCAATTCACCCCTCCACTTT
J gene: TRBJ2-7; D gene: TRBD2; V gene: TRBV7-2; clone size: NA; CDR3 protein: CASSLDTSGTYEQYF; CDR3 DNA: TGTGCCAGCAGCTTGGATACTAGCGGAACCTACGAGCAGTACTTC
J gene: TRBJ1-4; D gene: NA; V gene: TRBV6-5; clone size: NA; CDR3 protein: CASSYSGANEKLFF; CDR3 DNA: TGTGCCAGCAGTTACTCGGGGGCAAACGAAAAACTGTTTTTT
J gene: TRBJ2-5; D gene: TRBD1; V gene: TRBV7-9; clone size: NA; CDR3 protein: CASSPGQTPQETQYF; CDR3 DNA: TGTGCCAGCAGCCCGGGACAGACCCCCCAAGAGACCCAGTACTTC
J gene: TRBJ1-5; D gene: NA; V gene: TRBV4-1; clone size: NA; CDR3 protein: CASSQRGGGNQPQHF; CDR3 DNA: TGCGCCAGCAGCCAAAGAGGGGGGGGCAATCAGCCCCAGCATTTT
J gene: TRBJ1-2; D gene: TRBD1; V gene: TRBV7-2; clone size: NA; CDR3 protein: CASSSLPGGRYGYTF; CDR3 DNA: TGTGCCAGCAGTTCTCTCCCAGGGGGCCGCTATGGCTACACCTTC
J gene: TRBJ2-2; D gene: NA; V gene: TRBV5-1; clone size: NA; CDR3 protein: CASSLGYRANTGELFF; CDR3 DNA: TGCGCCAGCAGCTTGGGTTACAGGGCGAACACCGGGGAGCTGTTTTTT
J gene: TRBJ2-3; D gene: NA; V gene: TRBV5-6; clone size: NA; CDR3 protein: CASSSDPLTDTQYF; CDR3 DNA: TGTGCCAGCAGCTCAGACCCACTCACAGATACGCAGTATTTT
J gene: TRBJ2-7; D gene: NA; V gene: TRBV15; clone size: NA; CDR3 protein: CATSRDISYEQYF; CDR3 DNA: TGTGCCACCAGCAGAGACATCTCCTACGAGCAGTACTTC
J gene: TRBJ2-7; D gene: NA; V gene: TRBV2; clone size: NA; CDR3 protein: CASSEALVVAASSGYEQYF; CDR3 DNA: TGTGCCAGCAGTGAAGCGCTTGTGGTAGCGGCCTCCTCTGGATACGAGCAGTACTTC
J gene: TRBJ2-5; D gene: NA; V gene: TRBV11-2; clone size: NA; CDR3 protein: CASSPQSGFETQYF; CDR3 DNA: TGTGCCAGCAGCCCCCAGTCGGGGTTTGAGACCCAGTACTTC
J gene: TRBJ1-1; D gene: NA; V gene: TRBV7-2; clone size: NA; CDR3 protein: CASITGQGSSEAFF; CDR3 DNA: TGTGCCAGCATCACCGGTCAGGGCTCATCTGAAGCTTTCTTT
J gene: TRBJ2-1; D gene: NA; V gene: TRBV6-6; clone size: once; CDR3 protein: CASNIPGTGTYNEQFF; CDR3 DNA: TGTGCCAGCAATATACCTGGGACTGGCACATACAATGAGCAGTTCTTC
J gene: TRBJ1-2; D gene: NA; V gene: TRBV6-5; clone size: NA; CDR3 protein: CASSYRQFNYGYTF; CDR3 DNA: TGTGCCAGCAGTTATAGACAGTTTAACTATGGCTACACCTTC
J gene: TRBJ2-7; D gene: TRBD2; V gene: TRBV7-3; clone size: NA; CDR3 protein: CASSSPLAGLYEQYF; CDR3 DNA: TGTGCCAGCAGCTCCCCACTAGCGGGGCTCTACGAGCAGTACTTC
J gene: TRBJ2-1; D gene: TRBD2; V gene: TRBV7-3; clone size: NA; CDR3 protein: CASSLEGTSVYNEQFF; CDR3 DNA: TGTGCCAGCAGCTTAGAGGGGACTAGCGTGTACAATGAGCAGTTCTTC
J gene: TRBJ1-6; D gene: TRBD1; V gene: TRBV30; clone size: NA; CDR3 protein: CAWSGQGNNSPLHF; CDR3 DNA: TGTGCCTGGAGTGGACAGGGGAATAATTCACCCCTCCACTTT
J gene: TRBJ2-7; D gene: NA; V gene: TRBV5-1; clone size: NA; CDR3 protein: CASTYSVWPSSEQYF; CDR3 DNA: TGCGCCAGCACCTACAGCGTGTGGCCCTCGAGCGAGCAGTACTTC
J gene: TRBJ2-1; D gene: NA; V gene: TRBV9; clone size: NA; CDR3 protein: CASSPEGSVKYNEQFF; CDR3 DNA: TGTGCCAGCAGCCCCGAGGGCAGCGTTAAATACAATGAGCAGTTCTTC
J gene: TRBJ2-1; D gene: TRBD1; V gene: TRBV28; clone size: NA; CDR3 protein: CASRADRLGQFF; CDR3 DNA: TGTGCCAGCAGGGCGGACAGGCTCGGACAGTTCTTC
J gene: TRBJ1-3; D gene: TRBD1; V gene: TRBV7-2; clone size: NA; CDR3 protein: CASSLRQGTFSGNTIYF; CDR3 DNA: TGTGCCAGCAGCTTACGACAGGGTACTTTCTCTGGAAACACCATATATTTT
J gene: TRBJ2-6; D gene: NA; V gene: TRBV5-4; clone size: NA; CDR3 protein: CASSDPQGANVLTF; CDR3 DNA: TGTGCCAGCAGCGATCCCCAGGGGGCCAACGTCCTGACTTTC
J gene: TRBJ1-3; D gene: NA; V gene: TRBV4-1; clone size: NA; CDR3 protein: CASSQQGSRGNTIYF; CDR3 DNA: TGCGCCAGCAGCCAACAGGGGTCCCGTGGAAACACCATATATTTT
J gene: TRBJ1-1; D gene: TRBD1; V gene: TRBV29-1; clone size: once; CDR3 protein: CSVPGQGAREAFF; CDR3 DNA: TGCAGCGTACCCGGTCAGGGGGCTCGAGAAGCTTTCTTT
J gene: TRBJ1-4; D gene: TRBD1; V gene: TRBV10-3; clone size: NA; CDR3 protein: CATRTGGSEKLFF; CDR3 DNA: TGTGCCACCAGGACAGGGGGTAGTGAAAAACTGTTTTTT
J gene: TRBJ1-3; D gene: NA; V gene: TRBV5-1; clone size: NA; CDR3 protein: CASSSGVGPGNTIYF; CDR3 DNA: TGCGCCAGCAGCTCCGGAGTGGGGCCTGGAAACACCATATATTTT
J gene: TRBJ1-4; D gene: NA; V gene: TRBV10-3; clone size: NA; CDR3 protein: CAISESGTDNEKLFF; CDR3 DNA: TGTGCCATCAGTGAGTCTGGGACGGATAATGAAAAACTGTTTTTT
J gene: TRBJ2-1; D gene: NA; V gene: TRBV2; clone size: once; CDR3 protein: CASSVRNEQFF; CDR3 DNA: TGTGCCAGCAGCGTGCGCAATGAGCAGTTCTTC
J gene: TRBJ1-3; D gene: NA; V gene: TRBV7-9; clone size: NA; CDR3 protein: CASSFRAGVSGNTIYF; CDR3 DNA: TGTGCCAGCAGCTTTAGGGCAGGTGTCTCTGGAAACACCATATATTTT
J gene: TRBJ2-7; D gene: TRBD1; V gene: TRBV2; clone size: NA; CDR3 protein: CASSDRTGGNEQYF; CDR3 DNA: TGTGCCAGCAGTGACAGGACAGGGGGCAACGAGCAGTACTTC
J gene: TRBJ1-2; D gene: NA; V gene: TRBV6-1; clone size: NA; CDR3 protein: CASSSRERYGYTF; CDR3 DNA: TGTGCCAGCAGTTCCAGGGAACGCTATGGCTACACCTTC
J gene: TRBJ2-1; D gene: NA; V gene: TRBV7-2; clone size: NA; CDR3 protein: CASSSSGVNNEQFF; CDR3 DNA: TGTGCCAGCAGCTCCTCGGGAGTCAACAATGAGCAGTTCTTC
J gene: TRBJ2-7; D gene: NA; V gene: TRBV27; clone size: NA; CDR3 protein: CASSLRGSYEQYF; CDR3 DNA: TGTGCCAGCAGTTTAAGGGGGTCTTACGAGCAGTACTTC
J gene: TRBJ2-7; D gene: NA; V gene: TRBV7-3; clone size: NA; CDR3 protein: CASSQGQDTSYEQYF; CDR3 DNA: TGTGCCAGCAGCCAGGGACAAGATACTTCCTACGAGCAGTACTTC
J gene: TRBJ1-6; D gene: TRBD1; V gene: TRBV5-4; clone size: NA; CDR3 protein: CASSHWGFISTGINSPLHF; CDR3 DNA: TGTGCCAGCAGCCATTGGGGCTTCATATCGACAGGGATCAATTCACCCCTCCACTTT
J gene: TRBJ1-2; D gene: TRBD1; V gene: TRBV25-1; clone size: few; CDR3 protein: CASSEGQGAIGYGYTF; CDR3 DNA: TGTGCCAGCAGTGAAGGACAGGGGGCGATCGGGTATGGCTACACCTTC
J gene: TRBJ1-1; D gene: NA; V gene: TRBV30; clone size: few; CDR3 protein: CAWSALTNTEAFF; CDR3 DNA: TGTGCCTGGAGTGCGCTCACCAACACTGAAGCTTTCTTT
J gene: TRBJ2-3; D gene: TRBD2; V gene: TRBV18; clone size: NA; CDR3 protein: CASSPPGLAGGIDTQYF; CDR3 DNA: TGTGCCAGCTCACCACCGGGACTAGCGGGGGGGATAGATACGCAGTATTTT
J gene: TRBJ1-5; D gene: NA; V gene: TRBV4-1; clone size: NA; CDR3 protein: CASSQADSSNQPQHF; CDR3 DNA: TGCGCCAGCAGCCAGGCGGACTCGAGCAATCAGCCCCAGCATTTT
J gene: TRBJ1-1; D gene: NA; V gene: TRBV18; clone size: once; CDR3 protein: CASSPHQGLGTEAFF; CDR3 DNA: TGTGCCAGCTCACCACATCAGGGATTAGGGACTGAAGCTTTCTTT
J gene: TRBJ1-6; D gene: TRBD1; V gene: TRBV5-8; clone size: NA; CDR3 protein: CASSLAGGEGSPLHF; CDR3 DNA: TGTGCCAGCAGCTTGGCAGGGGGCGAAGGTTCACCCCTCCACTTT
J gene: TRBJ2-7; D gene: TRBD2; V gene: TRBV5-4; clone size: once; CDR3 protein: CASSPQLASGRFEQYF; CDR3 DNA: TGTGCCAGCAGCCCTCAGTTGGCTAGCGGGAGATTCGAGCAGTACTTC
J gene: TRBJ1-5; D gene: NA; V gene: TRBV7-8; clone size: NA; CDR3 protein: CASNLPTSSNQPQHF; CDR3 DNA: TGTGCCAGCAACCTACCTACTAGTAGCAATCAGCCCCAGCATTTT
J gene: TRBJ1-2; D gene: NA; V gene: TRBV5-1; clone size: few; CDR3 protein: CASSLREGYGYTF; CDR3 DNA: TGCGCCAGCAGCTTGAGGGAGGGGTATGGCTACACCTTC
J gene: TRBJ1-1; D gene: NA; V gene: TRBV19; clone size: NA; CDR3 protein: CASSIQVMNTEAFF; CDR3 DNA: TGTGCCAGTAGTATCCAGGTCATGAACACTGAAGCTTTCTTT